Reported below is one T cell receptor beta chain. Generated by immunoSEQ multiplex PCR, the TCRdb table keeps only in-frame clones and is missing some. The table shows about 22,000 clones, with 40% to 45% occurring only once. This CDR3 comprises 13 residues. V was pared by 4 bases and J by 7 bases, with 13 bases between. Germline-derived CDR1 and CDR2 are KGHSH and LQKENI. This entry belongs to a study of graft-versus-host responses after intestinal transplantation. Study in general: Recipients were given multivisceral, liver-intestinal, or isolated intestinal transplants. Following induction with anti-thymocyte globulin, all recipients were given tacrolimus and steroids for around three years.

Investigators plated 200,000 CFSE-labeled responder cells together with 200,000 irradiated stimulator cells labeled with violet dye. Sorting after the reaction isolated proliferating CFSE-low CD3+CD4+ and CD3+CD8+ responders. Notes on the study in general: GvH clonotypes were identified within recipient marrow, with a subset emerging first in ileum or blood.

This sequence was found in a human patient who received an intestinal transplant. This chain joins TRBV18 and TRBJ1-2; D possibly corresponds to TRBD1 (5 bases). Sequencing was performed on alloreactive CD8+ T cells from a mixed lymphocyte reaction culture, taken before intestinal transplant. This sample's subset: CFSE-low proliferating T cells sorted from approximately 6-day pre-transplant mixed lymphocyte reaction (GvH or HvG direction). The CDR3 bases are TGTGCCAGCTCACAACCGGGGCAGAGTGGCTACACCTTC. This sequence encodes CASSQPGQSGYTF.